The 22 T cell receptor beta chains below all came from one sample that was sequenced in a study of CD4 T cell repertoires in COVID-19. TCRdb's copy holds only in-frame clones and misses some; the assay was immunoSEQ multiplex PCR. The sample records 65,000 to 95,000 clones, under 90% being singletons. Sequences were derived from CD4+ T cells from peripheral blood, sampled after recovery from COVID-19. Every receptor here comes from a human donor who had COVID-19.

This chain links TRBV3-1 (or the pseudogene TRBV3-2) with TRBJ2-7; 10 bases fit TRBD2. V trimming: 3 bases; J trimming: 5 bases; junction bases outside the gene matches: 1. Germline CDR1 LGHDT, CDR2 YNNKEL (reference sequence). This CDR3 comprises 13 residues. The CDR3 loop reads CASSHSGRNEQYF. CDR3 nucleotides: TGTGCCAGCAGCCATAGCGGGAGGAACGAGCAGTACTTC.

This clone was found once. The chain uses TRBV7-9 and TRBJ2-7; 14 nucleotides agree with TRBD2. The CDR3 consists of 16 residues. V dropped 1 base and J dropped 3; count of bases not matched to a gene: 2. The germline gives CDR1 SEHNR, CDR2 FQNEAQ (reference sequence). CDR3 in amino acids: CASSLGLAGGLYEQYF. The CDR3 DNA reads as TGTGCCAGCAGCTTAGGACTAGCGGGAGGGCTCTACGAGCAGTACTTC.

This sequence joins TRBV18 and TRBJ2-3, with no clear D. Trimming removed 3 bases from V and 2 bases from J, with 3 bases in between. This CDR3 has 12 amino acids. The germline V gene has CDR1 KGHSH and CDR2 LQKENI. The CDR3 nucleotides are TGTGCCAGCTCACCTGACACAGATACGCAGTATTTT. This translates into CASSPDTDTQYF.

The CDR3 nucleotides are TGTGCCAGCAGCCTCGGGACAGGAAGAGAAAAACTGTTTTTT. Residues: CASSLGTGREKLFF. The V gene is TRBV5-8, the J gene TRBJ1-4, with TRBD1 identical over 8 bases. V was pared by 4 bases and J by 8 bases, with 7 bases of the junction left unmatched. Germline values: CDR1 SGHTS, CDR2 YDEGEE. The CDR3 spans 14 residues.

The chain has TRBV6-5 and TRBJ1-6; 12 bases match TRBD1. The CDR3 covers 15 residues. In germline, CDR1 is MNHEY, CDR2 SVGAGI. After removal of 6 bases from V and 10 bases from J, the junction contained 7 bases not matched to a gene. CDR3 in DNA: TGTGCCAGCAGCCTGACCGGGACAGGGGGCTCACCCCTCCACTTT. Residues: CASSLTGTGGSPLHF.

This sequence joins TRBV27 and TRBJ2-7; D is uncertain. The CDR3 runs 13 residues. V was clipped by 8 bases and J by 0 bases, with 11 bases between them. Germline V gene lookup returns CDR1 MNHEY and CDR2 SMNVEV (reference sequence). The DNA of the CDR3 is TGTGCCAGCCGAGGACCAAACTCCTACGAGCAGTACTTC. This gives the protein CASRGPNSYEQYF.

The chain combines TRBV6-6 with TRBJ2-7; D may be TRBD2 (7 bases). The germline V gene encodes CDR1 MNHNY and CDR2 SVGAGI (reference sequence). V lost 0 bases, J lost 0 bases, and 12 bases lay in between. The CDR3 extends over 16 amino acids. The CDR3: CASSYSGGRVSYEQYF. In nucleotides, the CDR3 is TGTGCCAGCAGTTACTCGGGGGGGCGGGTCTCCTACGAGCAGTACTTC.

This chain joins TRBV7-3 and TRBJ2-2, with D unclear. Germline CDR1 and CDR2: SGHTA and FQGTGA. V lost 5 bases and J lost 6, with 7 bases in between. The CDR3 spans 12 residues. The CDR3 DNA reads as TGTGCCAGCAGCACCTCGGCCGGGGAGCTGTTTTTT. As protein: CASSTSAGELFF.

The DNA of the CDR3 is TGTGCCAGCAGTTACTCTTGGGGGGGCAATCAGCCCCAGCATTTT. Amino acid sequence: CASSYSWGGNQPQHF. The rearrangement joins TRBV6-5 to TRBJ1-5; D perhaps matches TRBD1 (5 bases). The germline V and J ends were trimmed by 0 bases and 2 bases, with 8 bases remaining between them. CDR3 length: 15 residues. Germline V gives CDR1 MNHEY, CDR2 SVGAGI.

J is TRBJ2-7 and V is TRBV19; a possible D gene is TRBD1 (5 bases). The CDR3 runs 14 residues. V lost 3 bases and J 4 bases, leaving 13 bases between the germline ends. Germline V gene lookup returns CDR1 LNHDA and CDR2 SQIVND (reference sequence). Here the CDR3 reads CASSIRDRPYEQYF. The CDR3 DNA reads TGTGCCAGTAGTATCCGAGACAGACCTTACGAGCAGTACTTC.

In this sample, this clone turned up a few times. The chain employs TRBV6-6 and TRBJ2-7, with D unresolved. The V end was cut by 0 bases, the J end by 3 bases, with 3 bases between. This CDR3 spans 12 amino acids. Germline values: CDR1 MNHNY, CDR2 SVGAGI (reference sequence). The CDR3 DNA reads as TGTGCCAGCAGTTACTCGAACTACGAGCAGTACTTC. Amino acids: CASSYSNYEQYF.

The rearrangement uses TRBV11-2 and TRBJ2-2, with TRBD1 matching 8 bases. Germline V lookup: CDR1 SGHAT, CDR2 FQNNGV. V lost 3 bases, J lost 8 bases, and 5 bases stayed unmatched. The CDR3 has 14 amino acids. The CDR3 sequence: CASSLRTGSGELFF. The CDR3 coding sequence is TGTGCCAGCAGCTTGAGGACAGGGTCTGGGGAGCTGTTTTTT.

Only one count was recorded for this clone. V gene TRBV3-1 (or the pseudogene TRBV3-2) combines with J gene TRBJ2-7; 7 bases agree with TRBD1. CDR1 and CDR2 (germline): LGHDT, YNNKEL (reference sequence). Losses at the gene ends were 3 bases for V and 1 base for J; bases not matched to a gene: 3. The CDR3 spans 14 residues. The CDR3 sequence is CASSQTTGSYEQYF. As DNA, the CDR3 is TGTGCCAGCAGCCAGACGACAGGGTCCTACGAGCAGTACTTC.

The chain employs TRBV5-1 and TRBJ1-2, with D possibly TRBD1 on 6 matching bases. Trimming stripped 3 bases from V and 3 bases from J, with 9 bases between. This CDR3 comprises 13 residues. The V gene's germline CDR1 is SGHRS and CDR2 YFSETQ. CDR3 in amino acids: CASSSQGYYGYTF. DNA of the CDR3: TGCGCCAGCAGCTCACAGGGCTACTATGGCTACACCTTC.

The gene calls are TRBV12-3 or TRBV12-4 and TRBJ1-4; no clear D gene. V gave up 3 bases and J gave up 1 base, with 3 bases separating them. This CDR3 spans 13 amino acids. CDR3 DNA sequence: TGTGCCAGCAGTTTCGAAACTAATGAAAAACTGTTTTTT. Encoded protein: CASSFETNEKLFF.

This rearrangement joins TRBV28 to TRBJ2-7; maybe TRBD1 (6 bases). V lost 10 bases to trimming and J lost 2 bases, with 9 bases between them. Per germline, CDR1 MDHEN and CDR2 SYDVKM. This CDR3 comprises 11 residues. The CDR3 reads CANWDTYEQYF. As DNA, the CDR3 is TGTGCCAACTGGGACACCTACGAGCAGTACTTC. The full variable domain, rest sourced from reference TRBV28 and TRBJ2-7, is DVKVTQSSRYLVKRTGEKVFLECVQDMDHENMFWYRQDPGLGLRLIYFSYDVKMKEKGDIPEGYSVSREKKERFSLILESASTNQTSMYLCANWDTYEQYFGPGTRLTVT.

The sample holds one count of this clone. The J gene is TRBJ2-1, the V gene TRBV7-2; D gene ambiguous. The CDR3 is made up of 14 amino acids. Trimming cost V 1 base and J 8 bases, with 12 bases left between them. From germline, CDR1 is SGHTA and CDR2 FQGNSA. Here the CDR3 DNA reads TGTGCCAGCAGCTTAGTGTTTGGTGGGGATGAGCAGTTCTTC. Amino acid sequence: CASSLVFGGDEQFF.

V usage is TRBV29-1 and J usage is TRBJ2-5; D is perhaps TRBD1 or TRBD2 (7 bases each). This CDR3 spans 15 amino acids. Germline assignment: CDR1 SQVTM and CDR2 ANQGSEA. Trimming shortened V by 6 bases and J by 4 bases, and 21 bases separated the two germline ends. In nucleotides, the CDR3 is TGCAGCGTCCTCGTAGGGGGCGGGGGCGGAGAGACCCAGTACTTC. Translated, it gives CSVLVGGGGGETQYF.

V and J are TRBV29-1 and TRBJ2-5; TRBD1 matches at 8 bases. V was clipped by 3 bases and J by 2 bases; unmatched bases: 2. The CDR3 is 13 residues long. Germline V gene sequence: CDR1 SQVTM, CDR2 ANQGSEA. CDR3 in DNA: TGCAGCGTTGATAGGACAGGGCAAGAGACCCAGTACTTC. Translation gives CSVDRTGQETQYF.

The gene calls are TRBV13 and TRBJ1-6; D is possibly TRBD1 (6 bases). The length of the CDR3 is 16 residues. Germline values: CDR1 PRHDT, CDR2 FYEKMQ (reference sequence). V was shortened by 2 bases and J by 9 bases, with 17 bases between the two germline ends. The CDR3: CASSLFRNRDASPLHF. The CDR3 bases are TGTGCCAGCAGCTTATTCAGGAACAGGGACGCTTCACCCCTCCACTTT.

V usage is TRBV13 and J usage is TRBJ1-6; 9 bases line up with TRBD1. This CDR3 has 17 residues. Germline CDR1 and CDR2: PRHDT and FYEKMQ (reference sequence). Trimming at V came to 5 bases and at J to 7 bases, leaving 12 bases not matched to a gene. The CDR3 DNA reads TGTGCCAGCAGCCCGAGGACAGGGGTGGGTTGGAATTCACCCCTCCACTTT. It codes for CASSPRTGVGWNSPLHF.

Worth noting for this clone: The sample has other DNA sequences that encode this CDR3 too. J is TRBJ2-2 and V is TRBV7-9; no reliable D call. Per germline, CDR1 SEHNR and CDR2 FQNEAQ (reference sequence). Trimming cost V 0 bases and J 4 bases, with 6 bases left between them. The CDR3 covers 14 residues. In DNA form, the CDR3 reads TGTGCCAGCAGCTTAGCTGGCGGCACCGGGGAGCTGTTTTTT. It is translated as CASSLAGGTGELFF.